Listed below are T cell receptor beta chains from one sample, sequenced in a study of T cell responses to AZD1222 COVID-19 vaccine. Method: immunoSEQ multiplex PCR; TCRdb's copy keeps in-frame clones and lacks some. The profile shows roughly 35,000 clones, 85% to 90% of them singletons. The sample in question was peripheral blood, obtained 28 days after the second AZD1222 dose. The origin of the receptors is an adult who received the AZD1222 COVID-19 vaccine. Each CDR3 is given without its conserved first and last residue. Clone size, where shown, is once, few, many, or a class for clones that have expanded.

v_gene	j_gene	abundance	CDR3aa
TRBV5-1	TRBJ1-6	NA	ASSLEGPNSPLH
TRBV30	TRBJ2-3	NA	ALTSGALVTQY
TRBV21-1	TRBJ1-3	NA	ASITSARDNSGNTIY
TRBV2	TRBJ2-3	few	ASFSTSTDTQY
TRBV19	TRBJ2-3	once	ASSAFLADTQY
TRBV19	TRBJ2-7	NA	ASSRVQLGEQY
TRBV27	TRBJ1-5	once	ASSDFREPQH
TRBV19	TRBJ2-5	NA	ASSPRGQTGETQY
TRBV28	TRBJ2-1	NA	ASSFYNEQF
TRBV27	TRBJ2-7	NA	ASSPLGRSGGSYEQY
TRBV7-3	TRBJ2-7	NA	ASSPLAGGLEQY
TRBV6-5	TRBJ1-1	NA	ASIAGTTEAF
TRBV28	TRBJ2-1	NA	ASSSPASGAYNEQF
TRBV6-4	TRBJ2-2	NA	ASRGDPNTGELF
TRBV30	TRBJ1-5	NA	AWSVQLNQPQH
TRBV19	TRBJ2-1	NA	ASTPPAGFGSYNEQF
TRBV7-8	TRBJ1-2	NA	ASSLSGAGYT
TRBV14	TRBJ2-2	NA	ASSQDHRVGELF
TRBV28	TRBJ2-2	NA	ASSQKYTGELF
TRBV6-1	TRBJ1-2	NA	ASSEGNRVDGYT
TRBV7-9	TRBJ2-1	NA	ASSLGAGGHFDEQF
TRBV30	TRBJ1-1	NA	AWSVLRNTEAF
TRBV7-2	TRBJ1-5	NA	ASSPGQGSQPQH
TRBV15	TRBJ1-1	NA	ATSSQQGVTEAF
TRBV5-1	TRBJ2-5	NA	ASSVGLAGFVETQY
TRBV13	TRBJ1-1	NA	ASSNTEAF
TRBV7-6	TRBJ2-7	NA	ASSSLGEQY
TRBV27	TRBJ1-6	few	ASSLWAKNSPLH
TRBV28	TRBJ2-1	NA	ASITSGRYNEQF
TRBV19	TRBJ2-3	NA	ASSLRTSGGTDTQY
TRBV10-3	TRBJ1-6	NA	AISDIGTNSPLH
TRBV5-1	TRBJ2-2	NA	ASTRQGRGTGELF
TRBV28	TRBJ1-6	NA	ATVGEHSPLH
TRBV5-1	TRBJ2-7	NA	ASSLQGLDEQY
TRBV2	TRBJ1-2	NA	ASSDTGGPYGYT
TRBV11-2	TRBJ2-5	few	ASSPLWGVAGVGTQY
TRBV19	TRBJ1-2	NA	ASSVRTELLRGYT
TRBV15	TRBJ2-5	NA	ATSRDLVSHQETQY
TRBV6-1	TRBJ2-3	NA	ASSEADGSTDTQY
TRBV30	TRBJ2-3	NA	AWVKRGRTDTQY
TRBV3-1/TRBV3-2	TRBJ2-7	NA	ASSQASGRDEQY
TRBV7-3	TRBJ2-6	NA	ASSSDSSGANVLT
TRBV6-5	TRBJ2-5	NA	ASINYGNQETQY
TRBV6-4	TRBJ2-2	few	ASSDSDTGELF
TRBV3-1/TRBV3-2	TRBJ1-5	NA	ASSQGDNQPQH
TRBV2	TRBJ2-7	NA	ASSNRDRVYEQY
TRBV6-4	TRBJ1-6	once	ARVGLYNSPLH
TRBV7-2	TRBJ2-3	NA	ASSSRLAGGEGDTQY
TRBV5-4	TRBJ2-7	NA	ASSFYRTKQY
TRBV30	TRBJ1-5	NA	AWSSVGRGSNQPQH
TRBV30	TRBJ2-7	NA	AWSLKDSKGAYEQY
TRBV28	TRBJ2-2	few	ASSRTSAATGELF
TRBV11-2	TRBJ2-5	once	ASSLRQLGETQY
TRBV4-1	TRBJ1-2	once	ASSQAGQGINYGYT
TRBV3-1/TRBV3-2	TRBJ1-1	few	ASRVGRGYDTEAF
TRBV3-1/TRBV3-2	TRBJ2-1	NA	ALRAKGPTSYNEQF
TRBV5-1	TRBJ2-7	NA	ASSLGTFYEQY
TRBV19	TRBJ2-7	NA	RGGVYEQY
TRBV7-9	TRBJ1-6	NA	ASRAAGGSYNSPLH
TRBV29-1	TRBJ2-2	NA	SVGGQSNTGELF